Listed here are 26 T cell receptor beta chains from one sample, sequenced in a study of blood T cells in healthy people across ages. Using a J-beta primer mix together with a sample-barcoded 5' primer, a second PCR was run for 7 to 11 cycles. MiXCR was run by TCRdb on the 5' RACE reads, yielding one entry per CDR3 protein. The sample records about 1.8 million distinct CDR3 sequences, around 50% being singletons. The source material was blood. Receptors originate from a woman in her thirties or forties in good health.

The rearrangement uses TRBV6-6 and TRBJ2-1; 9 bases line up with TRBD1. This CDR3 contains 15 residues. The germline gives CDR1 MNHNY, CDR2 SVGAGI (reference sequence). The V segment lost 4 bases and the J segment 3 bases; nucleotides outside the gene matches: 4. CDR3 sequence reads: CASSFGGQGYNEQFF. The DNA of the CDR3 is TGTGCCAGCAGTTTTGGGGGACAGGGCTACAATGAGCAGTTCTTC.

The chain recombines TRBV11-2 with TRBJ2-7; D possibly uses TRBD1 or TRBD2 (5 bases each). There are 11 residues in the CDR3. Germline V gene lookup returns CDR1 SGHAT and CDR2 FQNNGV. With 10 bases removed from V and 9 bases from J, the gap between germline ends came to 16 bases. CDR3 loop: CATHRGRGQYF. The CDR3 nucleotides are TGTGCCACCCACCGGGGCCGGGGGCAGTACTTC.

The V call is TRBV29-1, the J call TRBJ2-7; TRBD1 agrees at 7 bases. V lost 6 bases and J lost 1; bases outside the gene matches: 3. This CDR3 is 12 amino acids long. Germline-derived CDR1 and CDR2 are SQVTM and ANQGSEA. The CDR3 loop is CSVKQGSYEQYF. The CDR3 nucleotides read TGCAGCGTCAAACAGGGGTCCTACGAGCAGTACTTC.

This clonotype appeared a few times. V is TRBV27 and J is TRBJ2-6; 8 positions agree with TRBD2. This CDR3 region has 21 residues. V dropped 2 bases and J dropped 0; count of bases not matched to a gene: 15. Germline V gene data show CDR1 as MNHEY and CDR2 as SMNVEV (reference sequence). For the CDR3, the DNA is TGTGCCAGCAGTTTAATCCCGGGGGGTAGCGGGGCCAGCTCTGGGGCCAACGTCCTGACTTTC. Amino acid sequence: CASSLIPGGSGASSGANVLTF. Full variable domain (missing parts from reference TRBV27 and TRBJ2-6): EAQVTQNPRYLITVTGKKLTVTCSQNMNHEYMSWYRQDPGLGLRQIYYSMNVEVTDKGDVPEGYKVSRKEKRNFPLILESPSPNQTSLYFCASSLIPGGSGASSGANVLTFGAGSRLTVL.

This clonotype showed up just once. The rearrangement uses TRBV5-4 and TRBJ2-3; D may be TRBD2 (6 bases). The CDR3 extends over 17 amino acids. From germline, CDR1 is SGHNT and CDR2 YYREEE (reference sequence). Trimming cost V 4 bases and J 2 bases, with 20 bases left between them. In nucleotides, the CDR3 is TGTGCCAGCAGCCCGCGCCGGGGACTCATTAACACAGATACGCAGTATTTT. This codes for CASSPRRGLINTDTQYF.

The genes are TRBV5-1 and TRBJ1-4, with D possibly TRBD1 on 5 matching bases. CDR3 size: 14 residues. The V end lost 3 bases, the J end lost 8 bases, and 14 bases lay between the germline ends. Germline assignment: CDR1 SGHRS and CDR2 YFSETQ. The CDR3 here is CASSSAVWGEKLFF. The CDR3 bases are TGCGCCAGCAGCTCGGCCGTCTGGGGGGAAAAACTGTTTTTT.

The chain carries TRBV28 and TRBJ2-3; 7 nucleotides line up with TRBD2. The CDR3 extends over 17 amino acids. The ends lost 0 bases at V and 2 bases at J; junction bases unmatched: 8. Germline CDR1 is MDHEN and CDR2 is SYDVKM. In nucleotides, the CDR3 is TGTGCCAGCAGTTTATGGGGCGAGCGGGGACCCACAGATACGCAGTATTTT. It codes for CASSLWGERGPTDTQYF.

J is TRBJ2-5 and V is TRBV19; a weak D match, TRBD1 (6 bases). The germline V gene has CDR1 LNHDA and CDR2 SQIVND (reference sequence). Deletions cut 5 bases from V and 0 bases from J, with 16 bases between. The CDR3 spans 16 residues. CDR3 sequence: CASSDRDTPYQETQYF. CDR3 in DNA: TGTGCCAGTAGTGACCGGGACACTCCCTACCAAGAGACCCAGTACTTC.

V gene TRBV7-9 combines with J gene TRBJ1-1; maybe TRBD1 (6 bases). The CDR3 length is 15 residues. V was shortened by 4 bases and J by 5 bases, with 17 bases between the two germline ends. From germline, CDR1 is SEHNR and CDR2 FQNEAQ (reference sequence). CDR3 in DNA: TGTGCCAGCAGCTCATCCAGGGGACGAGGGACTGAAGCTTTCTTT. Its translation is CASSSSRGRGTEAFF.

The CDR3 loop reads CASSLGQSKPQHF. The CDR3 DNA follows: TGTGCCAGCAGCTTAGGACAGAGTAAGCCCCAGCATTTT. V usage is TRBV7-6 and J usage is TRBJ1-5; a weak D match, TRBD1 (5 bases). Trimming cost V 1 base and J 8 bases, with 9 bases left between them. CDR1 is SGHVS, CDR2 FNYEAQ, per germline. This CDR3 region has 13 residues.

J is TRBJ2-3 and V is TRBV9, with a weak D call TRBD1 (6 bases). The V gene lost 1 base and the J gene lost 0 bases, with 21 bases spanning the gap. CDR1 and CDR2 from the germline V gene are SGDLS and YYNGEE. The CDR3 consists of 19 residues. CDR3 DNA: TGTGCCAGCAGCGTAAGCCAGGGGTTGGGGAGCCCTAGCACAGATACGCAGTATTTT. Protein product: CASSVSQGLGSPSTDTQYF.

The V call is TRBV3-1, the J call TRBJ2-2; D is uncertain. The ends were cut back, 0 bases at V and 8 bases at J, with 10 bases in the middle. Germline lookup yields CDR1 LGHDT and CDR2 YNNKEL (reference sequence). The CDR3 sequence is 14 residues long. The CDR3 protein is CASSQDPAVGELFF. Written as DNA, the CDR3 is TGTGCCAGCAGCCAAGATCCCGCAGTAGGGGAGCTGTTTTTT.

Only a few counts were recorded for this clonotype. This chain connects TRBV6-5 to TRBJ2-1; D is tentatively TRBD1 or TRBD2 (6 bases each). Germline V lookup: CDR1 MNHEY, CDR2 SVGAGI. The CDR3 is made up of 16 amino acids. V was pared by 2 bases and J by 6 bases, with 17 bases between. CDR3: CASSYGRRRGINEQFF. In nucleotides, the CDR3 is TGTGCCAGCAGTTACGGGCGGAGGAGGGGGATCAATGAGCAGTTCTTC.

V gene TRBV4-3 combines with J gene TRBJ2-3; TRBD2 is a possible D gene (7 bases). Deletions cut 4 bases from V and 1 base from J, with 18 bases between. CDR3 length equals 17 residues. Germline CDR1 LGHNA, CDR2 YSLEER. Here the CDR3 reads CASSLEVGGAGTDTQYF. The CDR3 nucleotides read TGCGCCAGCAGCCTCGAGGTGGGGGGGGCTGGCACAGATACGCAGTATTTT.

This chain uses TRBV20-1 with TRBJ1-2; 9 bases map to TRBD1. V was pared by 4 bases and J by 8 bases, with 8 bases of the junction left unmatched. The CDR3 totals 13 residues. Looked up from germline, CDR1 is DFQATT and CDR2 is SNEGSKA (reference sequence). CDR3 DNA sequence: TGCAGTGCTACAGTACAGGGGGCAAAAGGCTACACCTTC. Its protein is CSATVQGAKGYTF.

The chain links TRBV7-3 to TRBJ2-3, with D maybe TRBD2 (5 bases). V gave up 5 bases and J gave up 1 base, with 16 bases separating them. CDR1 SGHTA and CDR2 FQGTGA come from the germline V gene. CDR3 length: 16 amino acids. The CDR3 nucleotides read TGTGCCAGCAGCGCCGGACGAGTCGGGGGCACAGATACGCAGTATTTT. It specifies CASSAGRVGGTDTQYF. Filled out from reference TRBV7-3 and TRBJ2-3, the complete variable domain reads GAGVSQTPSNKVTEKGKYVELRCDPISGHTALYWYRQSLGQGPEFLIYFQGTGAADDSGLPNDRFFAVRPEGSVSTLKIQRTERGDSAVYLCASSAGRVGGTDTQYFGPGTRLTVL.

The gene calls are TRBV28 and TRBJ2-7, with 9 positions matching TRBD1. Germline CDR1 MDHEN, CDR2 SYDVKM. With 5 bases clipped from V and 4 bases from J, the junction kept 9 bases outside the gene matches. The CDR3 covers 15 residues. CDR3 nucleotide sequence: TGTGCCAGCAGTAGACAGGGGGTTCGGGGTTACGAGCAGTACTTC. Translated, it gives CASSRQGVRGYEQYF.

This clonotype was counted between two and nine times. This chain joins TRBV6-5 and TRBJ1-2; D might be TRBD1 (6 bases). Germline V CDR1 and CDR2: MNHEY, SVGAGI. The CDR3 has 16 residues. V lost 6 bases and J 4 bases, leaving 21 bases between the germline ends. CDR3 DNA sequence: TGTGCCAGCAGGTCATGGGGGGGGCGCCCTGGCTATGGCTACACCTTC. The encoded protein is CASRSWGGRPGYGYTF.

This clonotype was seen many times. The chain carries TRBV15 and TRBJ2-7; D call uncertain. The CDR3 runs to 12 residues. V lost 1 base and J 2 bases, leaving 3 bases between the germline ends. Germline V CDR1 and CDR2: LNHNV, YYDKDF (reference sequence). This CDR3 reads CATSRGAYEQYF. The CDR3 region has the DNA TGTGCCACCAGCAGAGGTGCCTACGAGCAGTACTTC.

This clonotype was recorded many times. The chain employs TRBV7-2 and TRBJ1-5; D ambiguous. V lost 1 base and J 6 bases, leaving 7 bases between the germline ends. CDR3 length equals 13 residues. Germline V gives CDR1 SGHTA, CDR2 FQGNSA. The CDR3 DNA follows: TGTGCCAGCAGCTTAGAAGGGTCTCAGCCCCAGCATTTT. Protein sequence: CASSLEGSQPQHF.

This rearrangement joins TRBV11-2 to TRBJ1-2, with D possibly being TRBD1 (6 bases). The CDR3 has 17 residues. With 5 bases removed from V and 4 bases from J, the gap between germline ends came to 23 bases. Germline loops: CDR1 SGHAT, CDR2 FQNNGV. The CDR3 here is CASSPTMLQGLAYGYTF. The CDR3 coding sequence is TGTGCCAGCAGCCCCACGATGCTACAGGGTCTAGCCTATGGCTACACCTTC.

The V call is TRBV10-3, the J call TRBJ2-5, with D possibly TRBD1 on 6 matching bases. CDR3 length: 14 amino acids. Germline values: CDR1 ENHRY, CDR2 SYGVKD. V was shortened by 6 bases and J by 2 bases, with 13 bases between the two germline ends. The CDR3 DNA is TGTGCCATCAGGGTGGGGGCGGAGCAAGAGACCCAGTACTTC. This encodes CAIRVGAEQETQYF.

The chain joins TRBV3-1 to TRBJ2-1; 8 positions match TRBD2. The CDR3 length is 16 residues. From germline, CDR1 is LGHDT and CDR2 YNNKEL (reference sequence). Trimming removed 1 base from V and 7 bases from J; junction bases left unmatched: 9. CDR3 nucleotide sequence: TGTGCCAGCAGCCAAGCCGCGACCGGGAGGGGGAATGAGCAGTTCTTC. Translated: CASSQAATGRGNEQFF.

This sequence joins TRBV29-1 and TRBJ1-1, with a possible D match to TRBD1 (5 bases). The CDR3 runs to 13 residues. Trimming shortened V by 7 bases and J by 0 bases, and 12 bases separated the two germline ends. Germline V gene data show CDR1 as SQVTM and CDR2 as ANQGSEA. Here the CDR3 reads CSAPTDMNTEAFF. In DNA, the CDR3 is TGCAGCGCTCCGACAGATATGAACACTGAAGCTTTCTTT.

About this clonotype itself: No conserved phenylalanine or tryptophan ends this CDR3, so it is likely a read error. The genes are TRBV5-1 and TRBJ2-7, with 8 bases lining up with TRBD1. The germline gives CDR1 SGHRS, CDR2 YFSETQ. V gave up 0 bases and J gave up 4 bases; unmatched junction bases: 6. CDR3 length equals 15 residues. CDR3 DNA: TGCGCCAGCAGCTTGGTTGGACAGGGCAAATACGAGCAGTACTTA. It codes for CASSLVGQGKYEQYL.

V gene TRBV20-1 combines with J gene TRBJ1-1; 7 bases are a match to TRBD1. Unmatched junction bases numbered 11, after V lost 4 bases and J lost 6 bases. CDR3 length: 14 residues. Germline CDR1 and CDR2: DFQATT and SNEGSKA (reference sequence). CDR3 protein: CSATEPGGDAEAFF. For the CDR3, the DNA is TGCAGTGCTACCGAACCAGGGGGTGACGCTGAAGCTTTCTTT.